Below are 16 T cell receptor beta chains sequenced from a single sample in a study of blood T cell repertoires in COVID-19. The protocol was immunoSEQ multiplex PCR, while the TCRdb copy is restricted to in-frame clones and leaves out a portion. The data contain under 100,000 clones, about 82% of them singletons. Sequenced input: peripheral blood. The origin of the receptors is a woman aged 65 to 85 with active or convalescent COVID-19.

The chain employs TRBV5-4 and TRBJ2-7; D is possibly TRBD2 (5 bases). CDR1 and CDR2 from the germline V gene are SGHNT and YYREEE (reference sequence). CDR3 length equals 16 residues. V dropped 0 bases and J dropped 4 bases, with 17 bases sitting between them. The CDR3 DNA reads TGTGCCAGCAGCTTGGCCGGTAGCGTCGGAGCATACGAGCAGTACTTC. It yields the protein CASSLAGSVGAYEQYF.

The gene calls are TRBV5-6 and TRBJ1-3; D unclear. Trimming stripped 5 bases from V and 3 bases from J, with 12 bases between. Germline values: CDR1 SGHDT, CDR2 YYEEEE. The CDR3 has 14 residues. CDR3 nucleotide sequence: TGTGCCAGCAGGTTCTCGGGGAGTGGAAACACCATATATTTT. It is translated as CASRFSGSGNTIYF.

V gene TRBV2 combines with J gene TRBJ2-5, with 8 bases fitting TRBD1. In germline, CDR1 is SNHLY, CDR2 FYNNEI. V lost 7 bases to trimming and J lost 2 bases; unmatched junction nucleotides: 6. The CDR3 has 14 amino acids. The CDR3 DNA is TGTGCCAGCATGCTTAACAGGGGGCAAGAGACCCAGTACTTC. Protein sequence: CASMLNRGQETQYF.

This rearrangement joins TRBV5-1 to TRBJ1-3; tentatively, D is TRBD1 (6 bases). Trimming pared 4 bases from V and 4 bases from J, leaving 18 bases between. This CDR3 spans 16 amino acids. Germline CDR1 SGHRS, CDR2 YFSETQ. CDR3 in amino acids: CASSMTGTGIGNTIYF. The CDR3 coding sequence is TGCGCCAGCAGCATGACCGGAACAGGGATCGGAAACACCATATATTTT.

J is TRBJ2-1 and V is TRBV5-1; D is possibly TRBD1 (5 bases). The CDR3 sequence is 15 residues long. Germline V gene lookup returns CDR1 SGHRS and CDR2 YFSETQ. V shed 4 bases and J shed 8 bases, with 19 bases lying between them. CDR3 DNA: TGCGCCAGCAGCCTGCAGGGTTGGTCTAGGGATGAGCAGTTCTTC. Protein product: CASSLQGWSRDEQFF.

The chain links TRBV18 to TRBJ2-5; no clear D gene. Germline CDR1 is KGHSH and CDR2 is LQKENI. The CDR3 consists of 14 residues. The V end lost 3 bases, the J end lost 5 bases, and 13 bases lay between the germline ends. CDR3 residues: CASSPPDRRETQYF. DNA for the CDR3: TGTGCCAGCTCACCCCCTGACCGGCGGGAGACCCAGTACTTC. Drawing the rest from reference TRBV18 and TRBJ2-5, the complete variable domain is NAGVMQNPRHLVRRRGQEARLRCSPMKGHSHVYWYRQLPEEGLKFMVYLQKENIIDESGMPKERFSAEFPKEGPSILRIQQVVRGDSAAYFCASSPPDRRETQYFGPGTRLLVL.

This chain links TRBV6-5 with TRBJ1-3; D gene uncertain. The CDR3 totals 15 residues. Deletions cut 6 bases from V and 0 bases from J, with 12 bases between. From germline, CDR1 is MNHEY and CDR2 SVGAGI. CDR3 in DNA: TGTGCCAGCAGGCGAACTGTGAACTCTGGAAACACCATATATTTT. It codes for CASRRTVNSGNTIYF.

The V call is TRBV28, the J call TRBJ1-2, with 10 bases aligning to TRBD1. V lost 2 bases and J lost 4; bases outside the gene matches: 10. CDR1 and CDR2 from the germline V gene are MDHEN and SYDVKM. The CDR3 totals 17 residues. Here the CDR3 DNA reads TGTGCCAGCAGTTTACCGGGACAGGGGTCAAAGTCCTATGGCTACACCTTC. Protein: CASSLPGQGSKSYGYTF.

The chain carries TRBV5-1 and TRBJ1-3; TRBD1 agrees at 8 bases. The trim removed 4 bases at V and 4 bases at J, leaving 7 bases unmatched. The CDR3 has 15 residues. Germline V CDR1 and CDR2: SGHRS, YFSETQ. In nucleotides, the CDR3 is TGCGCCAGCAGCATCGACAGGGGATCAGGAAACACCATATATTTT. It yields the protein CASSIDRGSGNTIYF.

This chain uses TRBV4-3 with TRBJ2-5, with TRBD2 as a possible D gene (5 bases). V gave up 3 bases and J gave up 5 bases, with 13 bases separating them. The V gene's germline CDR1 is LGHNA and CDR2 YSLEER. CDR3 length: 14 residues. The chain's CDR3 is CASSHSGSRETQYF. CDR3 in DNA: TGCGCCAGCAGCCATTCGGGAAGCCGGGAGACCCAGTACTTC.

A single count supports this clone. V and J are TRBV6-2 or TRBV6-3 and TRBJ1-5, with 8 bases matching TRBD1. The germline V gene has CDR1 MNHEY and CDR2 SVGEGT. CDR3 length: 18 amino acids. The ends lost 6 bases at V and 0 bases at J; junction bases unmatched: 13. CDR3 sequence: CASSLRTGSGYSNQPQHF. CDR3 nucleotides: TGTGCCAGCAGCCTCCGGACAGGGTCGGGCTATAGCAATCAGCCCCAGCATTTT.

The CDR3 bases are TGTGCCAGCAGCAAGCGGTCTGGGTCCTACGAGCAGTACTTC. This codes for CASSKRSGSYEQYF. This chain joins TRBV7-2 and TRBJ2-7; the D gene is possibly TRBD2 (5 bases). CDR3 size: 14 residues. Germline lookup yields CDR1 SGHTA and CDR2 FQGNSA. V was trimmed by 5 bases and J by 1 base, leaving 12 bases between them.

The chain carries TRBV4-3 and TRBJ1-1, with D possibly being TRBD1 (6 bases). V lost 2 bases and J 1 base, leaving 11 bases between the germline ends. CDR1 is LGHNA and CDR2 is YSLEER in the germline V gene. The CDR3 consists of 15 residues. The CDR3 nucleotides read TGCGCCAGCAGCCAATTGCCAGGGGCGAACACTGAAGCTTTCTTT. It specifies CASSQLPGANTEAFF.

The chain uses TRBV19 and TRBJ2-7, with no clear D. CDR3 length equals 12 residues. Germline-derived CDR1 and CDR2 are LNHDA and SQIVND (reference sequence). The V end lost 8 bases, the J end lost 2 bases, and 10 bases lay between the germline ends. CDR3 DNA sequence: TGTGCCAGTCGCGACAACCCCTACGAGCAGTACTTC. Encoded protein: CASRDNPYEQYF.

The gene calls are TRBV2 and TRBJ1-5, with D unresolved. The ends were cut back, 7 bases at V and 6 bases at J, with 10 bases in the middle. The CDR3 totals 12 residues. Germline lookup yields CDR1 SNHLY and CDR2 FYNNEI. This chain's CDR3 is CASNAGVQPQHF. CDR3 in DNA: TGTGCCAGCAATGCCGGGGTTCAGCCCCAGCATTTT.

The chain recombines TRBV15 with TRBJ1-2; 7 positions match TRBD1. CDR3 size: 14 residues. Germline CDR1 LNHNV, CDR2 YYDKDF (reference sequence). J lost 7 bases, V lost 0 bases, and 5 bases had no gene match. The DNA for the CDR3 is TGTGCCACCAGCAGAGACCAGACAGGGAGTGGCTACACCTTC. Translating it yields CATSRDQTGSGYTF. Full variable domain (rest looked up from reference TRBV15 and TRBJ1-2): DAMVIQNPRYQVTQFGKPVTLSCSQTLNHNVMYWYQQKSSQAPKLLFHYYDKDFNNEADTPDNFQSRRPNTSFCFLDIRSPGLGDTAMYLCATSRDQTGSGYTFGSGTRLTVV.